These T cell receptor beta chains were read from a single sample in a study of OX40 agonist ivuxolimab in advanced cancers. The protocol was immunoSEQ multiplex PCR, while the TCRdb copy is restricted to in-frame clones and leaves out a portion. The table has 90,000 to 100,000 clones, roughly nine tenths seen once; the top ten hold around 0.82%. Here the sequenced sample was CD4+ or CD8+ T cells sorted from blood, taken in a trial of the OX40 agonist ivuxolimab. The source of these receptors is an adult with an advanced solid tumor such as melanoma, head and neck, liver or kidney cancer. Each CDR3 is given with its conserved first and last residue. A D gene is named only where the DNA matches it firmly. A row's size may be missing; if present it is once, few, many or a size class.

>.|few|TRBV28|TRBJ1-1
TGTGCCAGCAGTTTATATGGGGAAATCTGGGAGAACACTGAAGCTTTCTTT
CASSLYGEIWENTEAFF
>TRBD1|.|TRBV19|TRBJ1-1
TGTGCCAGTAGGACTCTCGGGACAGCATCTGAAGCTTTCTTT
CASRTLGTASEAFF
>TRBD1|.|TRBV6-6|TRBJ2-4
TGTGCCAGCAGTTACTCGAACAGGGGGAAGGACATTCAGTACTTC
CASSYSNRGKDIQYF
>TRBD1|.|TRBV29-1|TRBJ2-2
TGCAGCGTCGCGGGACAGGGTAGAACCGGGGAGCTGTTTTTT
CSVAGQGRTGELFF
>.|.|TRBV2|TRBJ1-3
TGTGCCAGCAGAATTACCAGACAGAGCTCTGGAAACACCATATATTTT
CASRITRQSSGNTIYF
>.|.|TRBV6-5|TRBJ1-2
TGTGCCAGCAGTTCAGAACGGACGGGACCATCCCATGGCTACACCTTC
CASSSERTGPSHGYTF
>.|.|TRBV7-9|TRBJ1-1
TGTGCCAGCAGTCCACCTCCTCGACAGACCGTGAACACTGAAGCTTTCTTT
CASSPPPRQTVNTEAFF
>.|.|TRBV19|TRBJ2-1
TGTGCCAGTAGTAGAGGGGGGGAAGGCTACAATGAGCAGTTCTTC
CASSRGGEGYNEQFF
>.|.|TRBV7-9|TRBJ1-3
TGTGCCAGCAGCCCCACTAGCTACTCTGGAAACACCATATATTTT
CASSPTSYSGNTIYF
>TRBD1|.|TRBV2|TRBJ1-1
TGTGCCAGCAGTATGGACAGGGGTGGGAGTACTGAAGCTTTCTTT
CASSMDRGGSTEAFF
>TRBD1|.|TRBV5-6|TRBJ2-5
TGTGCCAGCAGCTTGAACGCGGCAGGGGGAGAGACCCAGTACTTC
CASSLNAAGGETQYF
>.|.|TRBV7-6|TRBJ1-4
TGTGCCAGCAGCTTAGGGGTGTCAGAAAAACTGTTTTTT
CASSLGVSEKLFF
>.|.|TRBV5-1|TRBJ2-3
TGCGCCAGCAGCTTGGACCAAGATACGCAGTATTTT
CASSLDQDTQYF
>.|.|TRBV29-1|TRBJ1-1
TGCAGCGTTGACGGGCAGAGCATGAACACTGAAGCTTTCTTT
CSVDGQSMNTEAFF
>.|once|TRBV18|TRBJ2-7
TGTGCCAGCTCATTCAACGGACGGTACGAGCAGTACTTC
CASSFNGRYEQYF
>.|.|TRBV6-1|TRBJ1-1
TGTGCCAGCAGTGAAAATACCGGGGGAACTGAAGCTTTCTTT
CASSENTGGTEAFF
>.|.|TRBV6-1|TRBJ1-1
TGTGCCAGCAGTGATATACAGTTGATCGTTGGAGCTTTCTTT
CASSDIQLIVGAFF